What follows describes a single T cell receptor beta chain. These data originate in a study of blood T cell repertoires in COVID-19. As originally analysed: For nucleated cells, counts were estimated from reference gene primer amplification. Clones were read by immunoSEQ multiplex PCR, and TCRdb kept only the in-frame ones, dropping some. The V and J calls and the clone size are those of that table, but D and trimming were determined from the DNA. The data contain around 230,000 clones, approximately 91% of them singletons. The ends lost 7 bases at V and 2 bases at J; junction bases unmatched: 10. Germline V gives CDR1 SGHRS, CDR2 YFSETQ. The CDR3 consists of 15 residues.

The genes are TRBV5-1 and TRBJ2-7; 9 bases fit TRBD1. The source material was peripheral blood. The sequence was collected from a man aged 40-49 years with acute or convalescent COVID-19. The DNA of the CDR3 is TGCGCCAGCGGCCTTGACCGGGACAGGGCCTACGAGCAGTACTTC. Translating it yields CASGLDRDRAYEQYF.